The TCR beta chain described here comes from a study of cytomegalovirus exposure and HLA in healthy donors. Study details: Previous work identified roughly 120 million unique TCR beta sequences from about 179 million T cells. Overall study results and limits: A later analysis showed TCR association rates differing by HLA locus, peaking at DRB1 and lowest at HLA-C. HLA allele associations emerged for 16,951 TCR beta sequences in a later analysis, at 0.05 false discovery rate.

PCR amplification relied on 60 Vbeta primers (plus 13 Jbeta primers). Sequencing used immunoSEQ multiplex PCR; TCRdb keeps in-frame clones, though not all of them. The sample contains approximately 90,000 clones, 60% to 80% of which appear only once. As concerns this clone: The target antigen is unknown.

The CDR3 runs 16 residues. The V gene lost 0 bases and the J gene lost 5 bases, with 13 bases spanning the gap. Germline V gene lookup returns CDR1 SNHLY and CDR2 FYNNEI. The origin of this receptor is a boy younger than 18 in good health and CMV-seronegative. This chain joins TRBV2 and TRBJ2-2; possibly TRBD1 for D (5 bases). Sequenced input: PBMCs. CDR3 sequence: CASSEAAGIRTGELFF. In nucleotides, the CDR3 is TGTGCCAGCAGTGAAGCCGCAGGGATTCGTACCGGGGAGCTGTTTTTT.